The present TCR beta chain was sequenced within a study of shared clonotypes between healthy human individuals. The CDR3 spans 15 residues. CDR1 SGHTA and CDR2 FQGNSA come from the germline V gene. Trimming took off 5 bases at V and 4 bases at J, with 14 bases between the two ends. The data were produced by immunoSEQ multiplex PCR, yet TCRdb's version contains in-frame clones alone and is incomplete. The sample consists of a few million clones, approximately 95% of them appearing once. This receptor was obtained from a man aged 18 to 30 in good health. The chain joins TRBV7-2 to TRBJ1-4; D is ambiguous. The sample comprised naive CD4+ T cells sorted from blood. The subset: CD45RA+ positively selected. In nucleotides, the CDR3 is TGTGCCAGCAGCCCGAGTAAGGTGCTTAATGAAAAACTGTTTTTT. This gives the protein CASSPSKVLNEKLFF.